This T cell receptor beta chain stems from a study of shared clonotypes between healthy human individuals (dated by TCRdb to between 2020 and 2021). Study-level background: The cohort comprised two women and a few men aged 18 to 49 years. Per donor, leukapheresis produced somewhere between about 0.8 and 9 billion PBMCs. To increase sequencing depth and limit assay-specific biases, different laboratories used diverse techniques to prepare libraries and sequence TCR repertoires. To estimate repertoire size and how much clonotype sharing occurs between individuals, the study deeply sequenced the blood TCR repertoires of several healthy adults. For each donor, CD4 naive and CD4 memory were each given three plates, CD8 naive was given two plates, and CD8 memory was given one plate. On the study overall, not on this receptor specifically: Because the study included a small number of donors, the genetic and exposure-history diversity represented was limited. Across a handful of donors, approximately 5% of naive CD4, around 3.5% of naive CD8, 2.3% of memory CD4, and 0.3% to 0.45% of memory CD8 clonotypes were shared. Compared with non-shared clonotypes, the clonotypes found in all four sorted-subset donors had higher generation probabilities. Naive subsets generally had larger estimated clonotype richness than memory subsets. Based on pairwise subsampling, the degree of clonotype sharing among donors was expected to be affected by sequencing depth. Rarefaction of sorted-subset datasets indicated incomplete sequencing despite the large sequencing depth. Sampling was limited to blood, and TCR repertoires in tissue likely differ from TCR repertoires in blood.

After removal of 4 bases from V and 3 bases from J, the junction retains 7 bases not matched to a gene. According to the germline V gene, CDR1 reads SGHDN and CDR2 reads FVKESK. The CDR3 starts with the cysteine, ends with the phenylalanine, and has 15 residues. Here the CDR3 DNA is all that survives: 45 bases in frame from base 1. Worth noting for this clone: The clone's antigen remains unknown. Base quality data are lacking; no much larger clone is found one base away.

Using the deep immunoSEQ assay, multiplex PCR amplified TCR CDR3 regions from genomic DNA. For each cell subset, the extracted genomic DNA was distributed evenly across all wells of several immunoSEQ 96-well plates, and each plate served as one replicate. For sorted subsets, 200 to 250 ng of genomic DNA, equivalent to around 31,000 T cell genomes, went into each replicate PCR. The purified libraries were quantified using a Qubit 3.0 fluorometer, sized with a Bioanalyzer 2100, and then quantified again using the KAPA Library Quantification kit. Every immunoSEQ 96-well plate was sequenced on a separate single-read 150-cycle Illumina NextSeq 550 flow cell. Processing in the source paper ran as follows. Because the immunoSEQ output held only junctional sequences and lacked quality scores, the filtering could not match the filtering applied to full-length reads. Sequences were annotated with PyIR, a Python wrapper for IgBLAST v1.9, and V/J genes and CDR3 were assigned using IMGT germline references. Reads were filtered out if the reads had weak V/J assignments (E-value above 1e-6), no CDR3, stop codons, out-of-frame junctions, or ambiguous translated residues. A V3J clonotype was defined by an identical inferred V gene, J gene, and CDR3 amino acid sequence. To compute the percentage overlap between repertoires, the number of shared unique clonotypes was divided by the size of the smaller repertoire. RTK rarefaction, the Chao1 estimator, and Recon v2.1 estimates of unobserved clonotypes were used to assess repertoire richness. Generation probabilities were computed with OLGA for all TCRbeta clonotypes obtained by the gDNA method from several donors. This immuneACCESS table, as held by TCRdb, lists in-frame sequences with V and J called but not all clones. Of the missing ones, under half trace to an unresolved V gene in checked studies; the others have no known cause. V and J calls plus clone size are reproduced from that table; the DNA served to infer D and trimming. Present in this sample are roughly 1 million clones, 65% to 80% of which were seen just once. Of the sample, about 1.4% falls within the top ten clones.

Donors were healthy HIV-negative adults with no recently reported acute infections or vaccinations. All donors were Caucasian adults living in Nashville, Tennessee, USA. CD4+ T cells were enriched through magnetic negative selection, after which naive cells were positively selected on CD45RA and the remaining negative fraction served as the memory subset. Blood was collected by leukapheresis, and PBMCs were isolated by Ficoll-Histopaque density gradient centrifugation and then cryopreserved in liquid nitrogen vapor phase. Analytical flow cytometry was used to check the purity and quantity of each magnetically sorted T cell population. Each sorted fraction had its genomic DNA isolated and then quantified by UV absorbance on a Nanodrop 2000c.

This clonotype originated in a man younger than 35 in good health. Rearrangement joined TRBV14 to TRBJ2-7; TRBD1 matches 9 bases in the middle. The sample taken for sequencing was memory CD4+ T cells sorted from blood. The sample's cell subset or site, from its label and the paper: CD45RA-negative fraction. CDR3 loop: CASSLGQGNVYEQYF. The base sequence is TGTGCCAGCAGCCTCGGACAGGGGAATGTCTACGAGCAGTACTTC.